These T cell receptor beta chains were read from a single sample in a study of blood T cell repertoires in COVID-19. Sequencing used immunoSEQ multiplex PCR; TCRdb keeps in-frame clones, though not all of them. The profile shows 430,000 or so clones, more than 70% of them singletons. Sequencing was done on a sample of PBMCs or T cells enriched from blood (not recorded which). The receptors were gathered from a woman aged 18-29 years who had been exposed to COVID-19. Both conserved end residues are part of each CDR3. D genes are given only for firm matches. A row's size may be missing; if present it is once, few, many or a size class.

j_gene: TRBJ2-2; len: 16; d_gene: -; abundance: -; v_gene: TRBV5-1; CDR3aa: CASSLDGQSNTGELFF; CDR3nt: TGCGCCAGCAGCTTGGATGGGCAGAGTAACACCGGGGAGCTGTTTTTT
j_gene: TRBJ1-1; len: 14; d_gene: TRBD1; abundance: -; v_gene: TRBV19; CDR3aa: CASSVTGVNTEAFF; CDR3nt: TGTGCCAGTAGCGTGACAGGGGTGAACACTGAAGCTTTCTTT
j_gene: TRBJ2-7; len: 14; d_gene: TRBD2; abundance: once; v_gene: TRBV28; CDR3aa: CASSISGGAGEQYF; CDR3nt: TGTGCCAGCAGTATTAGCGGGGGGGCGGGTGAGCAGTACTTC
j_gene: TRBJ1-4; len: 15; d_gene: TRBD1; abundance: few; v_gene: TRBV5-5; CDR3aa: CASSLQTGANEKLFF; CDR3nt: TGTGCCAGCAGCCTGCAGACAGGGGCTAATGAAAAACTGTTTTTT
j_gene: TRBJ2-1; len: 15; d_gene: -; abundance: -; v_gene: TRBV6-2/TRBV6-3; CDR3aa: CASSWDIRFYNEQFF; CDR3nt: TGTGCCAGCAGTTGGGACATACGATTCTACAATGAGCAGTTCTTC
j_gene: TRBJ2-7; len: 15; d_gene: TRBD1; abundance: -; v_gene: TRBV5-1; CDR3aa: CASSLETGAPRGQYF; CDR3nt: TGCGCCAGCAGCTTGGAGACAGGGGCTCCCCGGGGGCAGTACTTC
j_gene: TRBJ2-5; len: 14; d_gene: TRBD2; abundance: -; v_gene: TRBV6-6; CDR3aa: CASRRVSGAETQYF; CDR3nt: TGTGCCAGCAGGAGGGTCAGCGGGGCGGAGACCCAGTACTTC
j_gene: TRBJ2-1; len: 15; d_gene: -; abundance: -; v_gene: TRBV19; CDR3aa: CASHVRGKSYNEQFF; CDR3nt: TGTGCCAGTCATGTTCGGGGTAAATCCTACAATGAGCAGTTCTTC
j_gene: TRBJ1-6; len: 14; d_gene: -; abundance: -; v_gene: TRBV18; CDR3aa: CASSPTGTGSPLHF; CDR3nt: TGTGCCAGCTCACCAACAGGGACCGGTTCACCCCTCCACTTT
j_gene: TRBJ2-1; len: 17; d_gene: TRBD2; abundance: -; v_gene: TRBV3-1/TRBV3-2; CDR3aa: CASSQVMGTSGSSEQFF; CDR3nt: TGTGCCAGCAGCCAAGTCATGGGGACTAGCGGGAGTAGTGAGCAGTTCTTC
j_gene: TRBJ2-7; len: 11; d_gene: -; abundance: -; v_gene: TRBV27; CDR3aa: CASTRGIEQYF; CDR3nt: TGTGCCAGCACCCGAGGGATCGAGCAGTACTTC
j_gene: TRBJ1-2; len: 13; d_gene: TRBD1; abundance: -; v_gene: TRBV6-5; CDR3aa: CASTTGGVYGYTF; CDR3nt: TGTGCCAGCACAACAGGGGGCGTCTATGGCTACACCTTC
j_gene: TRBJ2-1; len: 17; d_gene: TRBD2; abundance: -; v_gene: TRBV4-1; CDR3aa: CASSQGTSGRVGNEQFF; CDR3nt: TGCGCCAGCAGCCAGGGGACTAGCGGGAGGGTCGGCAATGAGCAGTTCTTC
j_gene: TRBJ1-1; len: 14; d_gene: TRBD1; abundance: -; v_gene: TRBV5-1; CDR3aa: CASTTGDQSGLAFF; CDR3nt: TGCGCCAGCACTACAGGGGATCAGAGCGGCTTAGCTTTCTTT
j_gene: TRBJ2-3; len: 16; d_gene: -; abundance: -; v_gene: TRBV2; CDR3aa: CASSDWGLASTDTQYF; CDR3nt: TGTGCCAGCAGCGACTGGGGACTGGCTAGCACAGATACGCAGTATTTT
j_gene: TRBJ1-4; len: 16; d_gene: TRBD1; abundance: -; v_gene: TRBV7-6; CDR3aa: CASSLIRPGQYAELFF; CDR3nt: TGTGCCAGCAGCTTAATACGTCCGGGACAGTACGCAGAACTGTTTTTT
j_gene: TRBJ2-3; len: 13; d_gene: TRBD2; abundance: -; v_gene: TRBV28; CDR3aa: CASRLSGTSNQYF; CDR3nt: TGTGCCAGCAGGCTATCCGGGACTAGCAATCAGTATTTT
j_gene: TRBJ2-7; len: 12; d_gene: -; abundance: -; v_gene: TRBV28; CDR3aa: CASSETTYEQYF; CDR3nt: TGTGCCAGCAGTGAGACTACCTACGAGCAGTACTTC
j_gene: TRBJ2-1; len: 13; d_gene: -; abundance: -; v_gene: TRBV28; CDR3aa: CASRGAGLNEQFF; CDR3nt: TGTGCCAGCAGAGGGGCCGGGCTTAATGAGCAGTTCTTC
j_gene: TRBJ2-1; len: 16; d_gene: TRBD1; abundance: -; v_gene: TRBV3-1/TRBV3-2; CDR3aa: CASSQAAGQGYNEQFF; CDR3nt: TGTGCCAGCAGCCAAGCAGCGGGACAGGGATACAATGAGCAGTTCTTC